Listed here are 27 T cell receptor beta chains from one sample, sequenced in a study of T-cell reconstitution after alpha-beta-depleted transplantation in children (dated by TCRdb to about 2016). Receptors were amplified or captured by PCR. Sequencing was carried out with an Illumina HiSeq 2500. TCR library preparation used molecular barcoding, with unique molecular identifiers applied to normalize quantification of the TCRbeta repertoire. TCRdb redid the processing of the public reads, applying fastp at Q25 and MiXCR, and retained in-frame beta chains. CDR3 protein duplicates are merged, each entry listing the most common genes and DNA. This sample is represented by just over 950,000 distinct CDR3 sequences; roughly 29% of them were singletons. The biggest ten clones account for approximately 30% of the sample. The treatment or condition label for this specimen denotes: allogeneic hematopoietic cell transplantation with graft depleted of TCRalphabeta T cells and CD19 B cells.

Source: PBMCs, mostly from graft donor cells, taken 360 days after TCRalphabeta/CD19-depleted stem cell transplant. These receptors all stem from a boy younger than two who had a stem cell transplant for SCID, so the T cells may come from the graft donor.

The rearrangement joins TRBV4-2 to TRBJ2-7; 8 positions match TRBD1. Germline loops: CDR1 LGHNA, CDR2 YNFKEQ. V trimming: 1 base; J trimming: 6 bases; junction bases outside the gene matches: 11. The CDR3 is 16 amino acids. The CDR3 sequence is CASSQGRWTGPSEQYF. DNA for the CDR3: TGTGCCAGCAGCCAAGGGAGATGGACAGGGCCCTCCGAGCAGTACTTC.

V is TRBV7-2 and J is TRBJ1-3; tentatively, D is TRBD1 (5 bases). Germline V gene data show CDR1 as SGHTA and CDR2 as FQGNSA. The CDR3 loop spans 14 amino acids. Deletions cut 1 base from V and 2 bases from J, with 6 bases between. The CDR3 is CASSLVGAGNTIYF. CDR3 DNA: TGTGCCAGCAGCTTAGTGGGGGCTGGAAACACCATATATTTT.

The rearrangement uses TRBV7-2 and TRBJ2-2; perhaps TRBD2 as D (6 bases). Trimming left V 2 bases short and J 2 bases short, with 9 bases between. Germline V gene lookup returns CDR1 SGHTA and CDR2 FQGNSA. The CDR3 loop spans 15 amino acids. The CDR3 loop is CASSLRGINTGELFF. CDR3 coding DNA: TGTGCCAGCAGCTTACGGGGGATAAACACCGGGGAGCTGTTTTTT.

This clonotype was observed a handful of times. The J gene is TRBJ1-4, the V gene TRBV15, with D possibly matching TRBD1 (5 bases). The CDR3 contains 18 residues. V was pared by 0 bases and J by 2 bases, with 16 bases between. Germline CDR1 is LNHNV and CDR2 is YYDKDF (reference sequence). The DNA of the CDR3 is TGTGCCACCAGCAGAGATGGCGGCGCAGGGTGGACTAATGAAAAACTGTTTTTT. Protein: CATSRDGGAGWTNEKLFF.

This chain joins TRBV11-1 and TRBJ2-3; TRBD1 agrees at 11 bases. The germline gives CDR1 SGHAT, CDR2 FQDESV (reference sequence). The V and J ends lost 5 bases and 0 bases, in that order; junction bases with no gene match: 13. The CDR3 loop spans 19 amino acids. The CDR3: CASSHVPGTGGYSTDTQYF. The CDR3 DNA follows: TGTGCCAGCAGCCATGTACCCGGGACAGGGGGATATAGCACAGATACGCAGTATTTT. Together with reference TRBV11-1 and TRBJ2-3, the CDR3 gives the full variable domain: EAEVAQSPRYKITEKSQAVAFWCDPISGHATLYWYRQILGQGPELLVQFQDESVVDDSQLPKDRFSAERLKGVDSTLKIQPAELGDSAMYLCASSHVPGTGGYSTDTQYFGPGTRLTVL.

The chain uses TRBV6-1 and TRBJ1-5, with a possible D match to TRBD1 (6 bases). In germline, CDR1 is MNHNS, CDR2 SASEGT. The CDR3 length is 14 residues. Trimming removed 3 bases at V and 6 bases at J, with 12 bases between. CDR3 bases: TGTGCCAGCAGTGATACAGGGTGGGGTCAGCCCCAGCATTTT. This sequence encodes CASSDTGWGQPQHF.

The V call is TRBV6-5, the J call TRBJ1-1; maybe TRBD1 (5 bases). This CDR3 is 15 amino acids long. Trimming removed 0 bases from V and 3 bases from J, with 11 bases in between. Germline V gives CDR1 MNHEY, CDR2 SVGAGI. The CDR3 bases are TGTGCCAGCAGTTACTCGGGGGGGTCAGACACTGAAGCTTTCTTT. It is translated as CASSYSGGSDTEAFF.

This chain connects TRBV5-1 to TRBJ2-4, with D tentatively TRBD2 (6 bases). Trimming took 5 bases from V and 1 from J, leaving 13 bases between them. CDR3 length: 15 amino acids. CDR1 and CDR2 from the germline V gene are SGHRS and YFSETQ. In DNA form, the CDR3 reads TGCGCCAGCAGATCCGGGGAGGCGGCCAAAAACATTCAGTACTTC. Translated, it gives CASRSGEAAKNIQYF.

This clonotype came up a few times. This rearrangement joins TRBV20-1 to TRBJ1-1; no firm D call. V was trimmed by 1 base and J by 0 bases, leaving 9 bases between them. The CDR3 is made up of 14 amino acids. Looked up from germline, CDR1 is DFQATT and CDR2 is SNEGSKA (reference sequence). CDR3 nucleotides: TGCAGTGCTAGAGGTCATCCAATGAACACTGAAGCTTTCTTT. This encodes CSARGHPMNTEAFF.

The chain links TRBV6-1 to TRBJ2-1; D assignment may be TRBD1 or TRBD2 (5 bases each). The CDR3 is 15 amino acids. CDR1 and CDR2 from the germline V gene are MNHNS and SASEGT. The ends were cut back, 6 bases at V and 12 bases at J, with 24 bases in the middle. The CDR3 bases are TGTGCCAGCAGCCCACGGATGGGACGGTTTGGCGGGCAGTTCTTC. Protein: CASSPRMGRFGGQFF.

The V and J genes are TRBV27 and TRBJ2-2, with 13 bases matching TRBD2. The CDR3 sequence is 16 residues long. Looked up from germline, CDR1 is MNHEY and CDR2 is SMNVEV (reference sequence). V lost 6 bases to trimming and J lost 7 bases; unmatched junction nucleotides: 8. The CDR3 region is CASSRTSGGAVGELFF. The CDR3 bases are TGTGCCAGCAGCCGAACTAGCGGGGGGGCTGTCGGGGAGCTGTTTTTT.

This clonotype showed up many times. The rearrangement links TRBV7-2 to TRBJ2-5; perhaps TRBD1 as D (6 bases). Germline-derived CDR1 and CDR2 are SGHTA and FQGNSA. The CDR3 consists of 14 residues. V lost 1 base to trimming and J lost 6 bases, with 12 bases between them. Here the CDR3 DNA reads TGTGCCAGCAGCTTAGACTCAAGGGGGAAGACCCAGTACTTC. Translated: CASSLDSRGKTQYF.

The table lists this clonotype with a few counts. V gene TRBV20-1 combines with J gene TRBJ2-3; D uncertain. The V and J ends lost 1 base and 0 bases respectively, with 8 bases between them. CDR1 and CDR2 (germline): DFQATT, SNEGSKA (reference sequence). This CDR3 has 14 amino acids. CDR3 in amino acids: CSARGTESTDTQYF. DNA for the CDR3: TGCAGTGCTAGAGGGACGGAGAGCACAGATACGCAGTATTTT.

V gene TRBV20-1 combines with J gene TRBJ2-7; 8 bases align to TRBD2. Germline trimming cut 6 bases from V and 2 bases from J; bases unmatched to any gene: 12. Germline CDR1 and CDR2: DFQATT and SNEGSKA (reference sequence). There are 15 residues in the CDR3. The CDR3 DNA is TGCAGTGCCCTTAGGGATAGCGGGGACCCCTACGAGCAGTACTTC. Protein sequence: CSALRDSGDPYEQYF.

The genes are TRBV12-3 or TRBV12-4 and TRBJ2-4; TRBD1 matches 8 bases. V lost 4 bases and J lost 6; bases outside the gene matches: 11. The CDR3 consists of 16 residues. CDR3 amino acids: CASSSYNRGMVNIQYF. Here the CDR3 DNA reads TGTGCCAGCAGTTCATATAACAGGGGGATGGTAAACATTCAGTACTTC.

The chain joins TRBV12-3 or TRBV12-4 to TRBJ2-2, with 13 positions matching TRBD2. The CDR3 is made up of 16 amino acids. V lost 3 bases and J lost 3; bases outside the gene matches: 1. CDR3 DNA sequence: TGTGCCAGCAGTTTCACTAGCGGGGGGGACACCGGGGAGCTGTTTTTT. As protein: CASSFTSGGDTGELFF.

The V and J genes are TRBV10-2 and TRBJ2-2; either TRBD1 or TRBD2 may supply D (6 bases each). Germline CDR1 reads WSHSY; CDR2 reads SAAADI. This CDR3 contains 16 residues. Trimming shortened V by 6 bases and J by 5 bases, and 19 bases separated the two germline ends. Here the CDR3 reads CASRDPRGRDTGELFF. CDR3 sequence (DNA): TGCGCCAGCAGGGACCCACGGGGGCGGGATACCGGGGAGCTGTTTTTT.

V and J are TRBV5-1 and TRBJ2-7; 8 positions agree with TRBD2. The CDR3 is 14 residues long. Trimming cost V 4 bases and J 1 base; bases outside gene matches: 4. Germline CDR1 and CDR2: SGHRS and YFSETQ. The CDR3 loop is CASSRERGSYEQYF. The CDR3, as DNA: TGCGCCAGCAGCCGGGAGCGGGGGTCCTACGAGCAGTACTTC.

V is TRBV7-6 and J is TRBJ2-7; 7 bases map to TRBD1. Germline V gives CDR1 SGHVS, CDR2 FNYEAQ. The CDR3 length is 17 residues. V dropped 5 bases and J dropped 5; count of bases not matched to a gene: 18. This chain's CDR3 is CASSPLLTGRQGHEQYF. CDR3 nucleotide sequence: TGTGCCAGCAGCCCCTTACTAACGGGTAGACAGGGCCACGAGCAGTACTTC.

This chain links TRBV18 with TRBJ2-1; no definite D call. V lost 3 bases and J 6 bases, leaving 18 bases between the germline ends. The length of the CDR3 is 16 residues. Germline loops: CDR1 KGHSH, CDR2 LQKENI. The CDR3 region is CASSPYSTENRNEQFF. The CDR3 DNA follows: TGTGCCAGCTCACCCTACTCTACAGAGAACCGCAATGAGCAGTTCTTC.

This clonotype was seen only a few times. This rearrangement joins TRBV7-8 to TRBJ1-1; 8 bases are a match to TRBD1. The CDR3 totals 15 residues. From germline, CDR1 is SGHVS and CDR2 FQNEAQ. With V trimmed by 4 bases and J by 6 bases, 10 bases remained unmatched. CDR3 coding DNA: TGTGCCAGCAGCTCAGGACAGGGACGTACCGCTGAAGCTTTCTTT. It translates to CASSSGQGRTAEAFF. The full variable domain, its missing parts supplied by reference TRBV7-8 and TRBJ1-1, is GAGVSQSPRYKVAKRGQDVALRCDPISGHVSLFWYQQALGQGPEFLTYFQNEAQLDKSGLPSDRFFAERPEGSVSTLKIQRTQQEDSAVYLCASSSGQGRTAEAFFGQGTRLTVV.

This clonotype was seen a few times. The chain couples TRBV27 to TRBJ2-7; TRBD1 or TRBD2 may be the D gene (5 bases each). The CDR3 is made up of 13 amino acids. The germline gives CDR1 MNHEY, CDR2 SMNVEV (reference sequence). Trimming took off 6 bases at V and 1 base at J, with 10 bases between the two ends. CDR3 in DNA: TGTGCCAGCAGGGCCGGGGCTTCCTACGAGCAGTACTTC. The encoded protein is CASRAGASYEQYF.

The table lists this clonotype with many counts. The chain joins TRBV7-3 to TRBJ2-2; 7 bases map to TRBD1. The CDR3 has 15 residues. CDR1 SGHTA and CDR2 FQGTGA come from the germline V gene. V was clipped by 11 bases and J by 3 bases; unmatched bases: 12. The CDR3: CACTLSGTDTGELFF. DNA for the CDR3: TGTGCCTGTACTCTCTCCGGGACAGACACCGGGGAGCTGTTTTTT.

This rearrangement joins TRBV15 to TRBJ2-5, with D possibly being TRBD2 (6 bases). Trimming stripped 0 bases from V and 2 bases from J, with 10 bases between. Germline V lookup: CDR1 LNHNV, CDR2 YYDKDF (reference sequence). This CDR3 comprises 15 residues. CDR3 protein: CATSRDRGIQETQYF. CDR3 DNA sequence: TGTGCCACCAGCAGAGATCGGGGGATTCAAGAGACCCAGTACTTC.

This rearrangement joins TRBV7-9 to TRBJ1-1; D ambiguous. CDR1 SEHNR and CDR2 FQNEAQ come from the germline V gene (reference sequence). The CDR3 consists of 15 residues. The germline V and J ends were trimmed by 1 base and 10 bases, with 19 bases remaining between them. CDR3 amino acids: CASSLVTGSTDGAFF. Here the CDR3 DNA reads TGTGCCAGCAGCTTAGTAACTGGGTCCACTGATGGAGCTTTCTTT.

This clonotype was seen a handful of times. This chain's CDR3 is CASSPRQRGRGYEQYF. In DNA, the CDR3 is TGTGCCAGCTCACCACGCCAGCGGGGGCGGGGGTACGAGCAGTACTTC. This rearrangement joins TRBV18 to TRBJ2-7, with 8 positions matching TRBD2. The germline CDR1 and CDR2 sequences are KGHSH and LQKENI. CDR3 length: 16 residues. The trim removed 1 base at V and 4 bases at J, leaving 9 bases unmatched.

The J gene is TRBJ2-2, the V gene TRBV7-2, with D perhaps TRBD1 or TRBD2 (5 bases each). The length of the CDR3 is 15 residues. Deletions cut 6 bases from V and 5 bases from J, with 16 bases between. CDR1 is SGHTA, CDR2 FQGNSA, per germline. The CDR3, as DNA: TGTGCCAGCAGGCCCGGGGCCCCGGGGACCGGGGAGCTGTTTTTT. This gives the protein CASRPGAPGTGELFF.